Each of the 29 T cell receptor beta chains below was sequenced from the same sample in a study of CD8+ T cells in alopecia areata. RNA extraction and reverse transcription yielded cDNA as sequencing template. Generated by immunoSEQ multiplex PCR, the TCRdb table keeps only in-frame clones and is missing some. The sample carries 160,000 or so clones, around half recorded once. Here the sequenced sample was CD8+ T cells sorted from blood, taken at week 0. These receptors were collected from a human donor with alopecia areata.

In its sample, this clone was seen once. This sequence joins TRBV29-1 and TRBJ2-2; possible D gene TRBD1, 6 bases. Germline CDR1 SQVTM, CDR2 ANQGSEA. The CDR3 covers 16 residues. Trimming pared 1 base from V and 3 bases from J, leaving 15 bases between. The CDR3 is CSVEGAPGQDTGELFF. The CDR3 coding sequence is TGCAGCGTTGAAGGTGCTCCGGGACAAGACACCGGGGAGCTGTTTTTT.

To note about this clone: Additional DNA sequences in this sample encode the identical CDR3. V usage is TRBV9 and J usage is TRBJ1-2; 8 nucleotides agree with TRBD1. V was pared by 4 bases and J by 2 bases, with 4 bases of the junction left unmatched. Per the germline V gene, CDR1 is SGDLS and CDR2 is YYNGEE. The CDR3 runs to 14 residues. The CDR3, as DNA: TGTGCCAGCAGCAGCGGGACAGGAAACTATGGCTACACCTTC. Protein sequence: CASSSGTGNYGYTF. Full variable domain (outside the CDR3, taken from reference TRBV9 and TRBJ1-2): DSGVTQTPKHLITATGQRVTLRCSPRSGDLSVYWYQQSLDQGLQFLIQYYNGEERAKGNILERFSAQQFPDLHSELNLSSLELGDSALYFCASSSGTGNYGYTFGSGTRLTVV.

This chain uses TRBV5-1 with TRBJ2-7; 7 bases line up with TRBD2. From germline, CDR1 is SGHRS and CDR2 YFSETQ. This CDR3 contains 17 residues. The junction had 15 bases not matched to a gene; V was cut back by 4 bases and J by 2 bases. The CDR3 here is CASSRSPPGLDTYEQYF. As DNA, the CDR3 is TGCGCCAGCAGCCGTAGTCCCCCCGGACTAGATACCTACGAGCAGTACTTC.

This clone was recorded a few times. The chain recombines TRBV19 with TRBJ1-1; TRBD1 might be the D (5 bases). Germline CDR1 reads LNHDA; CDR2 reads SQIVND (reference sequence). The CDR3 consists of 13 residues. Trimming left V 1 base short and J 4 bases short, with 7 bases between. In DNA form, the CDR3 reads TGTGCCAGTAGTATAGCAGGGATCACTGAAGCTTTCTTT. It specifies CASSIAGITEAFF. Drawing the rest from reference TRBV19 and TRBJ1-1, the complete variable domain is DGGITQSPKYLFRKEGQNVTLSCEQNLNHDAMYWYRQDPGQGLRLIYYSQIVNDFQKGDIAEGYSVSREKKESFPLTVTSAQKNPTAFYLCASSIAGITEAFFGQGTRLTVV.

The genes are TRBV30 and TRBJ1-1, with D uncertain. Germline V lookup: CDR1 GTSNPN, CDR2 SVGIG (reference sequence). With 3 bases removed from V and 10 bases from J, the gap between germline ends came to 9 bases. The CDR3 has 10 amino acids. The CDR3: CAWRPMRAFF. The CDR3 DNA reads TGTGCCTGGAGACCTATGAGAGCTTTCTTT.

Only a few counts were recorded for this clone. The genes are TRBV7-8 and TRBJ2-3; D unresolved. The germline V and J ends were trimmed by 4 bases and 5 bases, with 13 bases remaining between them. CDR1 and CDR2 from the germline V gene are SGHVS and FQNEAQ. The CDR3 has 14 amino acids. CDR3 DNA: TGTGCCAGCAGCTCCACCCCCGGTCAAGATACGCAGTATTTT. Translation gives CASSSTPGQDTQYF.

The table lists this clone with a few counts. The J gene is TRBJ2-2, the V gene TRBV29-1; D is unclear. Per germline, CDR1 SQVTM and CDR2 ANQGSEA. The CDR3 has 13 amino acids. V shed 7 bases and J shed 0 bases, with 9 bases lying between them. The CDR3 bases are TGCAGCGCAGTGGTCTCGAACACCGGGGAGCTGTTTTTT. Its protein is CSAVVSNTGELFF.

V gene TRBV30 combines with J gene TRBJ2-3; D remains ambiguous. With 3 bases removed from V and 5 bases from J, the gap between germline ends came to 9 bases. The CDR3 runs 12 residues. Looked up from germline, CDR1 is GTSNPN and CDR2 is SVGIG (reference sequence). This chain's CDR3 is CAWSEAEDTQYF. As DNA, the CDR3 is TGTGCCTGGAGCGAAGCAGAAGATACGCAGTATTTT.

V gene TRBV30 combines with J gene TRBJ1-1, with D unclear. Germline CDR1 and CDR2: GTSNPN and SVGIG (reference sequence). The CDR3 covers 13 residues. Trimming removed 0 bases from V and 6 bases from J, with 11 bases in between. The CDR3 here is CAWSVDSGAEAFF. The CDR3 nucleotides are TGTGCCTGGAGTGTGGATTCCGGGGCTGAAGCTTTCTTT. The whole variable domain, filled in from reference TRBV30 and TRBJ1-1, reads SQTIHQWPATLVQPVGSPLSLECTVEGTSNPNLYWYRQAAGRGLQLLFYSVGIGQISSEVPQNLSASRPQDRQFILSSKKLLLSDSGFYLCAWSVDSGAEAFFGQGTRLTVV.

This chain connects TRBV15 to TRBJ1-2; tentatively, D is TRBD1 (5 bases). The CDR3 extends over 14 amino acids. Trimming shortened V by 1 base and J by 3 bases, and 9 bases separated the two germline ends. In germline, CDR1 is LNHNV, CDR2 YYDKDF (reference sequence). DNA for the CDR3: TGTGCCACCAGCAGAGTTGAAGGGGACTATGGCTACACCTTC. Translated: CATSRVEGDYGYTF.

To note about this clone: Other nucleotide sequences in the sample specify the same CDR3. V usage is TRBV9 and J usage is TRBJ1-1, with D possibly TRBD1 on 5 matching bases. The CDR3 contains 15 residues. The V end was cut by 0 bases, the J end by 1 base, with 10 bases between. The germline V gene encodes CDR1 SGDLS and CDR2 YYNGEE. CDR3 residues: CASSVGSGSNTEAFF. CDR3 sequence (DNA): TGTGCCAGCAGCGTAGGGTCAGGGTCGAACACTGAAGCTTTCTTT. The complete variable domain, with remaining parts taken from reference TRBV9 and TRBJ1-1, reads DSGVTQTPKHLITATGQRVTLRCSPRSGDLSVYWYQQSLDQGLQFLIQYYNGEERAKGNILERFSAQQFPDLHSELNLSSLELGDSALYFCASSVGSGSNTEAFFGQGTRLTVV.

The genes are TRBV4-3 and TRBJ2-1, with a tentative D call TRBD2 (6 bases). Deletions cut 0 bases from V and 6 bases from J, with 24 bases between. The V gene's germline CDR1 is LGHNA and CDR2 YSLEER. This CDR3 has 19 residues. The CDR3 loop reads CASSQEGVASAEGRNEQFF. In nucleotides, the CDR3 is TGCGCCAGCAGCCAAGAGGGAGTAGCTAGCGCCGAGGGGCGCAATGAGCAGTTCTTC.

The rearrangement links TRBV30 to TRBJ1-1, with 9 bases that match TRBD1. The CDR3 covers 12 residues. From germline, CDR1 is GTSNPN and CDR2 SVGIG (reference sequence). Trimming cost V 8 bases and J 1 base; bases outside gene matches: 2. In nucleotides, the CDR3 is TGTGCCGAGACAGGGGGGAACACTGAAGCTTTCTTT. Its protein product is CAETGGNTEAFF. Full variable domain (remainder filled in from reference TRBV30 and TRBJ1-1): SQTIHQWPATLVQPVGSPLSLECTVEGTSNPNLYWYRQAAGRGLQLLFYSVGIGQISSEVPQNLSASRPQDRQFILSSKKLLLSDSGFYLCAETGGNTEAFFGQGTRLTVV.

The genes are TRBV6-1 and TRBJ2-7; TRBD2 aligns across 7 bases. There are 10 residues in the CDR3. Looked up from germline, CDR1 is MNHNS and CDR2 is SASEGT. V trimming: 11 bases; J trimming: 2 bases; junction bases outside the gene matches: 0. The CDR3 coding sequence is TGTGCCGGGAGGGCCTACGAGCAGTACTTC. It is translated as CAGRAYEQYF.

This clone was counted a few times. The V gene is TRBV5-6, the J gene TRBJ2-7; D not resolved. This CDR3 is built from 11 residues. V lost 4 bases and J 9 bases, leaving 11 bases between the germline ends. Germline CDR1 is SGHDT and CDR2 is YYEEEE. As DNA, the CDR3 is TGTGCCAGCAGCCTTGACCAGATGCAGTACTTC. Its protein is CASSLDQMQYF.

This chain uses TRBV7-8 with TRBJ2-2; D not resolved. The CDR3 consists of 13 residues. V was clipped by 5 bases and J by 10 bases, with 14 bases between them. CDR1 and CDR2 from the germline V gene are SGHVS and FQNEAQ. The DNA of the CDR3 is TGTGCCAGCAGCCCGAACCCCCAGCCGGAGCTGTTTTTT. It translates to CASSPNPQPELFF.

This clone was recorded once. V is TRBV2 and J is TRBJ2-3, with D uncertain. Germline V gene lookup returns CDR1 SNHLY and CDR2 FYNNEI. The CDR3 extends over 16 amino acids. The V gene lost 3 bases and the J gene lost 0 bases, with 13 bases spanning the gap. For the CDR3, the DNA is TGTGCCAGCAGTGATGGCGGTACGACTAGCACAGATACGCAGTATTTT. It encodes CASSDGGTTSTDTQYF.

This chain uses TRBV15 with TRBJ2-7, with D possibly called TRBD1 or TRBD2 (5 bases each). V lost 0 bases to trimming and J lost 5 bases, with 11 bases between them. Germline V CDR1 and CDR2: LNHNV, YYDKDF (reference sequence). The CDR3 runs to 14 residues. CDR3 in amino acids: CATSREGEPNEQYF. CDR3 in DNA: TGTGCCACCAGCAGAGAGGGGGAACCCAACGAGCAGTACTTC.

The sample holds a few counts of this clone. The chain joins TRBV5-5 to TRBJ2-7, with 7 bases fitting TRBD1. The J segment lost 2 bases and the V segment lost 0 bases, leaving 5 bases of the junction unmatched. The CDR3 is made up of 15 amino acids. Germline-derived CDR1 and CDR2 are SGHKS and YYEKEE (reference sequence). In DNA, the CDR3 is TGTGCCAGCAGCTTGGAAGGGGGCGTCGCCTACGAGCAGTACTTC. Protein: CASSLEGGVAYEQYF. The full variable domain, rest sourced from reference TRBV5-5 and TRBJ2-7, is DAGVTQSPTHLIKTRGQQVTLRCSPISGHKSVSWYQQVLGQGPQFIFQYYEKEERGRGNFPDRFSARQFPNYSSELNVNALLLGDSALYLCASSLEGGVAYEQYFGPGTRLTVT.

The rearrangement uses TRBV7-2 and TRBJ2-7; TRBD2 is a possible D gene (6 bases). V dropped 2 bases and J dropped 0 bases, with 17 bases sitting between them. Germline V gives CDR1 SGHTA, CDR2 FQGNSA. This CDR3 has 17 amino acids. The CDR3 bases are TGTGCCAGCAGCTTATTTACCCCGGGGGACCTCTCCTACGAGCAGTACTTC. Translated, it gives CASSLFTPGDLSYEQYF.

The chain links TRBV13 to TRBJ2-2; perhaps D is TRBD1 or TRBD2 (5 bases each). The V end lost 4 bases, the J end lost 2 bases, and 11 bases lay between the germline ends. Germline lookup yields CDR1 PRHDT and CDR2 FYEKMQ (reference sequence). The CDR3 spans 15 residues. CDR3 bases: TGTGCCAGCAGCTCCCGGGACCGAAACACCGGGGAGCTGTTTTTT. Its protein is CASSSRDRNTGELFF.

V is TRBV19 and J is TRBJ1-2; D call uncertain. V shed 6 bases and J shed 2 bases, with 10 bases lying between them. Germline V gene sequence: CDR1 LNHDA, CDR2 SQIVND (reference sequence). The CDR3 runs 13 residues. The CDR3 sequence is CASSPKSNYGYTF. The CDR3 coding sequence is TGTGCCAGTAGCCCCAAGTCAAACTATGGCTACACCTTC.

This chain uses TRBV18 with TRBJ1-1, with unresolved D. The germline V gene encodes CDR1 KGHSH and CDR2 LQKENI. This CDR3 contains 13 residues. Trimming removed 6 bases at V and 6 bases at J, with 14 bases between. The CDR3 DNA sequence: TGTGCCAGCTCTCCTCCCGGGGTACCTGAAGCTTTCTTT. It yields the protein CASSPPGVPEAFF.

This clone was counted between two and nine times. The gene calls are TRBV9 and TRBJ1-1; D perhaps matches TRBD1 (5 bases). CDR3 length: 13 amino acids. Per germline, CDR1 SGDLS and CDR2 YYNGEE. With 7 bases removed from V and 4 bases from J, the gap between germline ends came to 14 bases. CDR3 coding DNA: TGTGCCAGCGGCGCCGGGGGGAGCACTGAAGCTTTCTTT. Its protein product is CASGAGGSTEAFF.

This clone showed up just once. The V call is TRBV5-1, the J call TRBJ1-1, with TRBD1 identical over 7 bases. The germline V gene encodes CDR1 SGHRS and CDR2 YFSETQ. V gave up 3 bases and J gave up 5 bases; unmatched junction bases: 1. The CDR3 totals 12 residues. CDR3 residues: CASSYRGTEAFF. CDR3 sequence (DNA): TGCGCCAGCAGCTACAGGGGTACTGAAGCTTTCTTT.

In this sample, this clone turned up a few times. The rearrangement joins TRBV4-1 to TRBJ1-1; 12 nucleotides align to TRBD1. The CDR3 runs to 17 residues. Germline V lookup: CDR1 MGHRA, CDR2 YSYEKL. V trimming: 1 base; J trimming: 5 bases; junction bases outside the gene matches: 8. The CDR3 spells CASSQVPGQGARTEAFF. As DNA, the CDR3 is TGCGCCAGCAGCCAAGTCCCGGGACAGGGGGCTAGGACTGAAGCTTTCTTT.

The V gene is TRBV7-8, the J gene TRBJ2-3, with 9 bases identical to TRBD2. V lost 5 bases to trimming and J lost 1 base; unmatched junction nucleotides: 7. Looked up from germline, CDR1 is SGHVS and CDR2 is FQNEAQ. This CDR3 comprises 16 residues. CDR3: CASSPGLAGGTDTQYF. The DNA for the CDR3 is TGTGCCAGCAGCCCGGGGTTAGCGGGGGGCACAGATACGCAGTATTTT. Variable domain in full (rest from reference TRBV7-8 and TRBJ2-3): GAGVSQSPRYKVAKRGQDVALRCDPISGHVSLFWYQQALGQGPEFLTYFQNEAQLDKSGLPSDRFFAERPEGSVSTLKIQRTQQEDSAVYLCASSPGLAGGTDTQYFGPGTRLTVL.

This clone was counted a few times. J is TRBJ1-5 and V is TRBV27; D is ambiguous. CDR1 is MNHEY and CDR2 is SMNVEV in the germline V gene (reference sequence). There are 14 residues in the CDR3. Trimming pared 3 bases from V and 7 bases from J, leaving 13 bases between. CDR3 in DNA: TGTGCCAGCAGTTTCTGGCCAACCTGGCAGCCCCAGCATTTT. Its translation: CASSFWPTWQPQHF.

This clone was observed once. J is TRBJ1-2 and V is TRBV29-1; a weak D match, TRBD1 (5 bases). This CDR3 is built from 17 residues. V lost 7 bases and J 0 bases, leaving 24 bases between the germline ends. Germline V gene sequence: CDR1 SQVTM, CDR2 ANQGSEA. CDR3 nucleotides: TGCAGCGCCGTAACGACAGAAAGCGAATACCCTAACTATGGCTACACCTTC. It translates to CSAVTTESEYPNYGYTF.